This TCR beta chain was observed in a study of blood T cells in healthy people across ages. V shed 6 bases, J shed 3 bases, and the junction held 6 bases outside the gene matches. There are 15 residues in the CDR3. Germline CDR1 is SQVTM and CDR2 is ANQGSEA. Primers used in a second PCR of roughly 6 to 11 cycles were a sample-barcoded 5' primer and a J-beta primer mix. TCRdb re-called the 5' RACE reads through MiXCR, storing one row per CDR3 protein. The table has some 1.4 million distinct CDR3 sequences, around 42% seen once; the top ten hold roughly 7.7%. The J gene is TRBJ2-1, the V gene TRBV29-1, with 12 bases matching TRBD2. This TCR was recovered from a woman aged 18-30 years in good health. The sequencing sample was made of blood. CDR3: CSVETLAGGYNEQFF. Here the CDR3 DNA reads TGCAGCGTGGAGACACTAGCGGGGGGCTACAATGAGCAGTTCTTC.